A single sample is the source of the 6 T cell receptor beta chains below, sequenced in a study of beta chain features in type 1 diabetes. No antigen has been assigned to these receptors. Study-level findings and limits: For Type 1 diabetes patients, all four CD4+ subsets carried TCRB CDR3s that were moderately but significantly shorter.

The entirety of the isolated RNA underwent reverse transcription, so expressed TCRB transcripts were sequenced. TCRdb keeps only in-frame clones here, not all; method: immunoSEQ multiplex PCR. The data show over 600,000 clones, around 12% seen once. Material for sequencing was naive CD4+ T cells from blood. These receptor sequences come from a man younger than 40 with type 1 diabetes.

The chain recombines TRBV5-8 with TRBJ1-4; unclear D gene. Deletions cut 3 bases from V and 0 bases from J, with 6 bases between. Looked up from germline, CDR1 is SGHTS and CDR2 is YDEGEE. The CDR3 sequence is 14 residues long. CDR3 protein: CASSYITTNEKLFF. CDR3 DNA: TGTGCCAGCAGCTACATTACAACTAATGAAAAACTGTTTTTT.

This clone has a handful of counts. The chain couples TRBV28 to TRBJ2-3, with D perhaps matching TRBD2 (7 bases). Germline V gene sequence: CDR1 MDHEN, CDR2 SYDVKM. Between the trimmed V and J ends, which lost 7 bases and 4 bases, there was a span of 24 bases. The CDR3 spans 17 residues. The CDR3 here is CASTSGLVSKGADTQYF. CDR3 DNA sequence: TGTGCCAGCACCTCCGGACTAGTCTCAAAGGGGGCAGATACGCAGTATTTT. Full variable domain (remainder filled in from reference TRBV28 and TRBJ2-3): DVKVTQSSRYLVKRTGEKVFLECVQDMDHENMFWYRQDPGLGLRLIYFSYDVKMKEKGDIPEGYSVSREKKERFSLILESASTNQTSMYLCASTSGLVSKGADTQYFGPGTRLTVL.

The J gene is TRBJ1-3, the V gene TRBV28; tentative D call: TRBD1 (5 bases). Germline V lookup: CDR1 MDHEN, CDR2 SYDVKM. The CDR3 runs 14 residues. V was cut by 3 bases and J by 7 bases, with 13 bases left in between. CDR3 coding DNA: TGTGCCAGCAGTTTGGGAGGGACGAAGAACACCATATATTTT. Translating it yields CASSLGGTKNTIYF.

The chain employs TRBV4-3 and TRBJ1-2; D uncertain. The CDR3 is made up of 13 amino acids. V lost 2 bases and J 1 base, leaving 5 bases between the germline ends. The germline gives CDR1 LGHNA, CDR2 YSLEER. The CDR3 nucleotides are TGCGCCAGCAGCCAAATTCTTAACTATGGCTACACCTTC. This codes for CASSQILNYGYTF.

This clone showed up just a few times. The chain carries TRBV6-6 and TRBJ2-2; D may be TRBD1 (5 bases). Trimming shortened V by 8 bases and J by 6 bases, and 16 bases separated the two germline ends. The CDR3 is made up of 14 amino acids. The germline V gene encodes CDR1 MNHNY and CDR2 SVGAGI (reference sequence). CDR3 nucleotides: TGTGCCAGCTGTCAGGGTGATCTCGCCGGGGAGCTGTTTTTT. It translates to CASCQGDLAGELFF.

This clone came up a few times. This sequence joins TRBV6-5 and TRBJ2-2; no definite D call. The CDR3 spans 12 residues. Trimming removed 6 bases at V and 3 bases at J, with 5 bases between. The V gene's germline CDR1 is MNHEY and CDR2 SVGAGI. CDR3 bases: TGTGCCAGCAGGAAGTACACCGGGGAGCTGTTTTTT. It yields the protein CASRKYTGELFF.